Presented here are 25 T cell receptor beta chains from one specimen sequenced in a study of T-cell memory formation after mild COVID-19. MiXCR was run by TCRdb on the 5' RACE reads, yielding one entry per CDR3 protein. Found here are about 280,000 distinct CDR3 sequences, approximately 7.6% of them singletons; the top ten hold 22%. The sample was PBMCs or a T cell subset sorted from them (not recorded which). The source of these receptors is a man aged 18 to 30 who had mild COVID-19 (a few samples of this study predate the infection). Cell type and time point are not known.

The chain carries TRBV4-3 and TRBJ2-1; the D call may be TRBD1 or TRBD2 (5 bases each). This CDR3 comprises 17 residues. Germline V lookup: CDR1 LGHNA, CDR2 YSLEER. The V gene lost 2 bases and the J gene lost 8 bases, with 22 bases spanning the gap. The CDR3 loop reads CASSQNIARDPPHEQFF. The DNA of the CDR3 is TGCGCCAGCAGCCAAAATATTGCCCGGGACCCCCCCCATGAGCAGTTCTTC.

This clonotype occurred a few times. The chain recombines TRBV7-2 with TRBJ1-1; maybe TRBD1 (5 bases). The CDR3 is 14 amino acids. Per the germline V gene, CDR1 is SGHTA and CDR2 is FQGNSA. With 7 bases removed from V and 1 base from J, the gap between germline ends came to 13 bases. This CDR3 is CASTPGTANTEAFF. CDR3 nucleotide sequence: TGTGCCAGCACACCCGGGACGGCGAACACTGAAGCTTTCTTT.

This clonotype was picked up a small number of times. The CDR3 loop reads CASSQETLQGALGETQYF. The CDR3 DNA sequence: TGTGCCAGCAGCCAAGAGACTTTACAGGGGGCTTTAGGGGAGACCCAGTACTTC. The chain combines TRBV4-2 with TRBJ2-5; 9 bases align to TRBD1. The germline gives CDR1 LGHNA, CDR2 YNFKEQ. Losses at the gene ends were 0 bases for V and 5 bases for J; bases not matched to a gene: 13. This CDR3 region has 18 residues.

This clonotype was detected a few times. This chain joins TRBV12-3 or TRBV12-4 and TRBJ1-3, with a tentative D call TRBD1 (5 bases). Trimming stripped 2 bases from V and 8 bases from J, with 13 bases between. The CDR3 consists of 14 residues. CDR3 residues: CASSLRGKRDTIYF. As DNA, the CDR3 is TGTGCCAGCAGTTTACGGGGCAAACGAGACACCATATATTTT.

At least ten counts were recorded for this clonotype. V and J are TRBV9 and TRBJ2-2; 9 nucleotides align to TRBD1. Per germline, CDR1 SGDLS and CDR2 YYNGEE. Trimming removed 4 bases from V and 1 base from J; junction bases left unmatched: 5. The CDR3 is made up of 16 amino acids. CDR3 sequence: CASSRGQGRNTGELFF. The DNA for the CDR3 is TGTGCCAGCAGCAGAGGACAGGGGCGGAACACCGGGGAGCTGTTTTTT.

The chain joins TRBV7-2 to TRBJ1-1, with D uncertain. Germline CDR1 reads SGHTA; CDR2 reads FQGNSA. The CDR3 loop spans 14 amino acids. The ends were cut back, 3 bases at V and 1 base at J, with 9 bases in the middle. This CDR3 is CASSFEQRNTEAFF. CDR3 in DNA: TGTGCCAGCAGCTTTGAACAGAGGAACACTGAAGCTTTCTTT.

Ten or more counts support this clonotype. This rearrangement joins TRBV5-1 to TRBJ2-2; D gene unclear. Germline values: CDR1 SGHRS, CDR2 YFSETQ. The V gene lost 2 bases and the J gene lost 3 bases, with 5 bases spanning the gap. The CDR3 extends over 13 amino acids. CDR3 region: CASSFPDTGELFF. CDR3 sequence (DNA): TGCGCCAGCAGCTTTCCGGACACCGGGGAGCTGTTTTTT. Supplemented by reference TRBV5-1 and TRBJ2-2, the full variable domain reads KAGVTQTPRYLIKTRGQQVTLSCSPISGHRSVSWYQQTPGQGLQFLFEYFSETQRNKGNFPGRFSGRQFSNSRSEMNVSTLELGDSALYLCASSFPDTGELFFGEGSRLTVL.

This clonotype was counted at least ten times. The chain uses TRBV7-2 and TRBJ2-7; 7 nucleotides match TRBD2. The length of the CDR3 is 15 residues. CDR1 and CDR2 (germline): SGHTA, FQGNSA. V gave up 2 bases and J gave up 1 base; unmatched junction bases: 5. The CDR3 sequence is CASSLRGGGSYEQYV. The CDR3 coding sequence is TGTGCCAGCAGCTTAAGGGGCGGGGGTTCCTACGAGCAGTACGTC.

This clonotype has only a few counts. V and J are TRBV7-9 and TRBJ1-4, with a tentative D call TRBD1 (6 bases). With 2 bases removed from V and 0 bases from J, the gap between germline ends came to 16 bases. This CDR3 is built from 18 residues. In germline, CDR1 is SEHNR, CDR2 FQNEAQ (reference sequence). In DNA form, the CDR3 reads TGTGCCAGCAGCTTACTGCCAGGGGAGGGGGCAACTAATGAAAAACTGTTTTTT. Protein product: CASSLLPGEGATNEKLFF.

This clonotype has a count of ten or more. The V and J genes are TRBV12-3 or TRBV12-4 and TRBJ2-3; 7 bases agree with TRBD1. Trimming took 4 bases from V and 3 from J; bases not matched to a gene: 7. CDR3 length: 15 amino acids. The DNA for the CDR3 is TGTGCCAGCAGTTCCTCGACAGGGACGACAGATACGCAGTATTTT. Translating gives CASSSSTGTTDTQYF.

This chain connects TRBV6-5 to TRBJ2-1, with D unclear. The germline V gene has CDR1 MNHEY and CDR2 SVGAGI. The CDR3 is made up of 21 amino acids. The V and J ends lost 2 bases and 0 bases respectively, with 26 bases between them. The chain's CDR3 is CASSYDSLSWNAIDSYNEQFF. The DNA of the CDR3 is TGTGCCAGCAGTTACGACTCGTTGAGTTGGAATGCGATCGACTCCTACAATGAGCAGTTCTTC.

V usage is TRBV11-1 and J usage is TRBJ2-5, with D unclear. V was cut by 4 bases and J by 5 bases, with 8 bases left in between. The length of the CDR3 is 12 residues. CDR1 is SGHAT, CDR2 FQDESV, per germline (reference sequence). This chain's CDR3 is CASSSSWETQYF. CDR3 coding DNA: TGTGCCAGCAGCTCCTCTTGGGAGACCCAGTACTTC.

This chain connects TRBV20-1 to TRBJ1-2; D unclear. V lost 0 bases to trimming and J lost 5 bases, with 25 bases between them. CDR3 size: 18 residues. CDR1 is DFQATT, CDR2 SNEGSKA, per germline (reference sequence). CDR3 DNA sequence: TGCAGTGCTAGAGATAAAGGGCCCCATGGAGGGATATGGTATGGCTACACCTTC. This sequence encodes CSARDKGPHGGIWYGYTF.

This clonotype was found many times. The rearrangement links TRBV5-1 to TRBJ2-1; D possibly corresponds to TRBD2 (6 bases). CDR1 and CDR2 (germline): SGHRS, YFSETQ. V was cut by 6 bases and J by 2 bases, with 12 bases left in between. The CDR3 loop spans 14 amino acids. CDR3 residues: CASTAGRAYNEQFF. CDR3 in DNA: TGCGCCAGCACCGCGGGGCGAGCCTACAATGAGCAGTTCTTC.

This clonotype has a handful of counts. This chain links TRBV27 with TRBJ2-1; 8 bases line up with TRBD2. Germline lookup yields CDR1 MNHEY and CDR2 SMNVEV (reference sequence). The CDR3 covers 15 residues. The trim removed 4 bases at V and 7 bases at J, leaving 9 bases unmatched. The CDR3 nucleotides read TGTGCCAGCAGTTCGGGGGGGCCAGGGATGAATGAGCAGTTCTTC. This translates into CASSSGGPGMNEQFF.

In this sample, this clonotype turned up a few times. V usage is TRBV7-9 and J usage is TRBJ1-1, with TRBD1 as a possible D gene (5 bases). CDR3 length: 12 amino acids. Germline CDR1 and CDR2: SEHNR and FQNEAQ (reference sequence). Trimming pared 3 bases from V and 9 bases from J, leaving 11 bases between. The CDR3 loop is CASSFFLGQAFF. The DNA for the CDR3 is TGTGCCAGCAGCTTCTTTCTGGGGCAAGCTTTCTTT. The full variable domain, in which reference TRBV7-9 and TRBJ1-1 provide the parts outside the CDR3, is DTGVSQNPRHKITKRGQNVTFRCDPISEHNRLYWYRQTLGQGPEFLTYFQNEAQLEKSRLLSDRFSAERPKGSFSTLEIQRTEQGDSAMYLCASSFFLGQAFFGQGTRLTVV.

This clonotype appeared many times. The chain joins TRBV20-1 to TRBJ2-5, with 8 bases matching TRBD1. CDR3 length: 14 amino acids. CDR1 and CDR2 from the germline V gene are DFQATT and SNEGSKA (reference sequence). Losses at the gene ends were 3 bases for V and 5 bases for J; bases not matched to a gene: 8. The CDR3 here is CSASSRGRRETQYF. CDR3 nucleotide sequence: TGCAGTGCTAGTAGCAGGGGGCGACGCGAGACCCAGTACTTC.

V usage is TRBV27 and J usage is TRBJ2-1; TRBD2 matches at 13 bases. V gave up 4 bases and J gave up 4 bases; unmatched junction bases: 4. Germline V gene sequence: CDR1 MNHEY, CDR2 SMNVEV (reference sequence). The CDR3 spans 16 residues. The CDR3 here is CASSSGTSGAYNEQFF. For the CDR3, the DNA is TGTGCCAGCAGTTCTGGGACTAGCGGGGCATACAATGAGCAGTTCTTC.

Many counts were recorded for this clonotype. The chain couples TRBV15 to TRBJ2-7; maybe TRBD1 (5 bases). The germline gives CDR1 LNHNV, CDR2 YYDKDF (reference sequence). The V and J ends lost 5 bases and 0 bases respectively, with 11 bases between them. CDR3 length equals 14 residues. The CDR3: CATSSIRDSYEQYF. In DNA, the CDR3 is TGTGCCACCAGCTCAATCAGGGACTCCTACGAGCAGTACTTC. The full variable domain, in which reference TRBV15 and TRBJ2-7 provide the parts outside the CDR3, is DAMVIQNPRYQVTQFGKPVTLSCSQTLNHNVMYWYQQKSSQAPKLLFHYYDKDFNNEADTPDNFQSRRPNTSFCFLDIRSPGLGDTAMYLCATSSIRDSYEQYFGPGTRLTVT.

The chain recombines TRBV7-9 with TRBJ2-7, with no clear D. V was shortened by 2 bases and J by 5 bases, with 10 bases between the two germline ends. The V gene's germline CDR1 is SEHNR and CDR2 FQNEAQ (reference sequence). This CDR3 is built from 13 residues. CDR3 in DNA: TGTGCCAGCAGCTTAAGGCAGACCCACGAGCAGTACTTC. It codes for CASSLRQTHEQYF.

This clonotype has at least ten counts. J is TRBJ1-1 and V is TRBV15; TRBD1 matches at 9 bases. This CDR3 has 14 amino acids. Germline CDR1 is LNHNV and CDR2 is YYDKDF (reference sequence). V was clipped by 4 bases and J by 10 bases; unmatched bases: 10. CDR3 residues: CATSTGQGIWRAFF. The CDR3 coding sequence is TGTGCCACCAGCACCGGACAGGGGATCTGGCGAGCTTTCTTT.

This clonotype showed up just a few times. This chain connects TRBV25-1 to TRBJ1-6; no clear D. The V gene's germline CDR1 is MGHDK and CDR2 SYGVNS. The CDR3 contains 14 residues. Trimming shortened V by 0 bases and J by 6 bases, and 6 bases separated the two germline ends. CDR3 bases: TGTGCCAGCAGTGAATACTCCATTAATTCACCCCTCCACTTT. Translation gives CASSEYSINSPLHF.

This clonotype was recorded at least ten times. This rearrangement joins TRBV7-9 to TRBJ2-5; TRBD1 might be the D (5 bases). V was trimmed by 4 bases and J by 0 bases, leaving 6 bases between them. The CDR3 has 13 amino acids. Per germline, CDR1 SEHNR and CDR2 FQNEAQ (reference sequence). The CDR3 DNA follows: TGTGCCAGCAGCTCAGGGAACCAAGAGACCCAGTACTTC. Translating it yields CASSSGNQETQYF.

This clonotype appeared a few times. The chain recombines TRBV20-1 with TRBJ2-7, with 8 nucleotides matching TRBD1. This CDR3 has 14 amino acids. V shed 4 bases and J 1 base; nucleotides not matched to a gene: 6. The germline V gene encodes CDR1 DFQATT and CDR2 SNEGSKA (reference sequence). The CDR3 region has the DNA TGCAGTGCTATCGGACAGGGTTCGTCCTACGAGCAGTACTTC. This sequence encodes CSAIGQGSSYEQYF.

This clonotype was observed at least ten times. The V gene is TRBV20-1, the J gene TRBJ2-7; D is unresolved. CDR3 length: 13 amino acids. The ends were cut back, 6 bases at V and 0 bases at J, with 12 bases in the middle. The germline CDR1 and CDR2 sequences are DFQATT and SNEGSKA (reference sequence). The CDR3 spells CSAPSLGSYEQYF. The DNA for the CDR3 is TGCAGTGCCCCGTCCCTTGGCTCCTACGAGCAGTACTTC.